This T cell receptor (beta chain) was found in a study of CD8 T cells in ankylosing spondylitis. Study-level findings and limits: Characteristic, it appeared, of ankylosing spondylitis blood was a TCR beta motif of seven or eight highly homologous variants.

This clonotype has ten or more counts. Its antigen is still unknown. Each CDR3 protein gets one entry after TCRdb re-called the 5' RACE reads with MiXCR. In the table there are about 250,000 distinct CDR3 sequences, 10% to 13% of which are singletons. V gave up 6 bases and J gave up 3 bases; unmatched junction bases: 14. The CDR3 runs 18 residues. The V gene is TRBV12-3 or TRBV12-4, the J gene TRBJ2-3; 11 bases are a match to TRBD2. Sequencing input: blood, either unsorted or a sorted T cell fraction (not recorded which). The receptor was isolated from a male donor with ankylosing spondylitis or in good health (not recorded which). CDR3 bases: TGTGCCAGCAGGGGTAGCGGGAGGGCCGTTAGAGGAACAGATACGCAGTATTTT. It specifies CASRGSGRAVRGTDTQYF.